This entry is about one TCR beta chain. Participants were aged about 18 to 90 years, lived in under 30 US areas, and enrolled virtually. Some clones are missing from TCRdb's copy, which holds only in-frame ones; the method was immunoSEQ multiplex PCR. This sample yields over 250,000 clones, of which roughly 80% are seen a single time; roughly 4% belongs to the top ten. The data are from a study of blood T cell repertoires in COVID-19. For the study at large: Material from acute and convalescent COVID-19 was sourced from the United States, Italy and Spain. PBMCs, B-cell-depleted T cells, or T cells provided the cDNA or gDNA that made up the material.

The CDR3 is 13 residues long. CDR1 and CDR2 (germline): LNHNV, YYDKDF (reference sequence). The V end lost 1 base, the J end lost 5 bases, and 8 bases lay between the germline ends. The chain links TRBV15 to TRBJ1-2; D is uncertain. What was sequenced was PBMCs or T cells enriched from blood (not recorded which). This TCR came from a man younger than 40 with acute COVID-19. The CDR3 region has the DNA TGTGCCACCAGCAGAGGCGGGGATTATGGCTACACCTTC. Its protein product is CATSRGGDYGYTF. Variable domain in full (rest from reference TRBV15 and TRBJ1-2): DAMVIQNPRYQVTQFGKPVTLSCSQTLNHNVMYWYQQKSSQAPKLLFHYYDKDFNNEADTPDNFQSRRPNTSFCFLDIRSPGLGDTAMYLCATSRGGDYGYTFGSGTRLTVV.